The rows below give T cell receptor beta chains drawn from one sample of a study of T cell responses to AZD1222 COVID-19 vaccine. The protocol was immunoSEQ multiplex PCR, while the TCRdb copy is restricted to in-frame clones and leaves out a portion. The sample contains 150,000 to 200,000 clones, approximately 90% of which appear only once. Sequences were derived from peripheral blood, sampled on day 0 of AZD1222 vaccination. The origin of the receptors is an adult in good health. CDR3s include the opening cysteine and the closing phenylalanine or tryptophan. The D gene is left open where the match is weak. Clone sizes are given selectively: once, few, many, or a class where the clone is expanded.

>NA|NA|TRBJ1-1|TRBV11-2
CASSLGLWRATTTNTEAFF
TGTGCCAGCAGCTTAGGTCTCTGGAGGGCTACAACCACGAACACTGAAGCTTTCTTT
>NA|NA|TRBJ1-5|TRBV4-2
CASSQDPAGYNQPQHF
TGTGCCAGCAGCCAAGATCCCGCAGGGTACAATCAGCCCCAGCATTTT
>TRBD2|few|TRBJ2-3|TRBV6-2/TRBV6-3
CASSSGLASDTQYF
TGTGCCAGCAGTTCGGGACTAGCATCGGATACGCAGTATTTT
>TRBD1|NA|TRBJ1-5|TRBV28
CASSLGQDPQPQHF
TGTGCCAGCAGTTTAGGACAGGACCCCCAGCCCCAGCATTTT
>NA|NA|TRBJ2-1|TRBV7-9
CASTPRGSGYNEQFF
TGTGCCAGCACCCCCCGGGGGAGCGGGTACAATGAGCAGTTCTTC
>NA|NA|TRBJ2-2|TRBV11-2
CASSHGVWEYGELFF
TGTGCCAGCAGCCACGGGGTATGGGAGTACGGGGAGCTGTTTTTT
>NA|once|TRBJ2-1|TRBV11-2
CASSLDNNEQFF
TGTGCCAGCAGCTTAGACAACAATGAGCAGTTCTTC
>NA|NA|TRBJ2-7|TRBV28
CASSLEGVDEQYF
TGTGCCAGCAGCCTCGAGGGGGTTGACGAGCAGTACTTC
>NA|NA|TRBJ1-1|TRBV3-1/TRBV3-2
CASSQGVATEAFF
TGTGCCAGCAGCCAAGGGGTTGCCACTGAAGCTTTCTTT
>TRBD1|NA|TRBJ2-1|TRBV7-2
CASSPEGQGTEQFF
TGTGCCAGCAGCCCGGAGGGACAGGGCACCGAGCAGTTCTTC
>NA|NA|TRBJ1-4|TRBV7-9
CASRTATNEKLFF
TGTGCCAGCCGGACAGCAACTAATGAAAAACTGTTTTTT
>NA|NA|TRBJ1-2|TRBV19
CASSPKPGLTNYGYTF
TGTGCCAGTAGTCCAAAACCAGGACTTACAAACTATGGCTACACCTTC
>NA|NA|TRBJ1-1|TRBV29-1
CSVEVTVTEAFF
TGCAGCGTTGAAGTGACAGTCACTGAAGCTTTCTTT
>TRBD1|NA|TRBJ2-7|TRBV7-2
CASSSGQGLYEQYF
TGTGCCAGCAGCTCCGGACAGGGCCTATACGAGCAGTACTTC
>NA|NA|TRBJ1-2|TRBV7-8
CASSPARANYGYTF
TGTGCCAGCAGCCCCGCCAGGGCAAACTATGGCTACACCTTC
>NA|NA|TRBJ2-7|TRBV5-6
CASSLGNRLYEQYF
TGTGCCAGCAGCTTGGGGAATCGTCTATACGAGCAGTACTTC
>NA|once|TRBJ1-5|TRBV6-5
CASSYSVNQPQHF
TGTGCCAGCAGTTACTCGGTAAATCAGCCCCAGCATTTT